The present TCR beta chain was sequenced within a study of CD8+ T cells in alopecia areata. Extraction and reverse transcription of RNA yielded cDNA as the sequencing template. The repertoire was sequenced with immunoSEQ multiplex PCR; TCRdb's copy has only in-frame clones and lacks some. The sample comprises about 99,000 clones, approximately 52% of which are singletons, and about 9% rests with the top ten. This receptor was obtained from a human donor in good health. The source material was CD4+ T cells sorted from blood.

The DNA for the CDR3 is TGTGCCAGCAGCGCCCACGGGCGCATGAACACTGAAGCTTTCTTT. Residues: CASSAHGRMNTEAFF. The chain combines TRBV9 with TRBJ1-1; no definite D call. The V gene's germline CDR1 is SGDLS and CDR2 YYNGEE. Between the trimmed V and J ends, which lost 3 bases and 0 bases, there was a span of 12 bases. The CDR3 has 15 residues. Full variable domain (rest looked up from reference TRBV9 and TRBJ1-1): DSGVTQTPKHLITATGQRVTLRCSPRSGDLSVYWYQQSLDQGLQFLIQYYNGEERAKGNILERFSAQQFPDLHSELNLSSLELGDSALYFCASSAHGRMNTEAFFGQGTRLTVV.